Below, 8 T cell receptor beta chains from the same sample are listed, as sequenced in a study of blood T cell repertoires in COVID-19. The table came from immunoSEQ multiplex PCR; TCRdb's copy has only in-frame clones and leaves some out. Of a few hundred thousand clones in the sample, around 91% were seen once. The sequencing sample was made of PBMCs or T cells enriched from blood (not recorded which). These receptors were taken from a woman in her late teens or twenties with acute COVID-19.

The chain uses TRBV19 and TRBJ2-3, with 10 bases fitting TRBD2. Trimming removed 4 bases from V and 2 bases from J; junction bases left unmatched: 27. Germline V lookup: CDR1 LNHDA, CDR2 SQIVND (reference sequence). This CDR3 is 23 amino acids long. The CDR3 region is CASSRRPMKASGSIPLSTDTQYF. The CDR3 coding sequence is TGTGCCAGTAGTAGGCGTCCAATGAAGGCTAGCGGGAGTATTCCCCTCTCCACAGATACGCAGTATTTT. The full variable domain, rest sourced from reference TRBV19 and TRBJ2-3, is DGGITQSPKYLFRKEGQNVTLSCEQNLNHDAMYWYRQDPGQGLRLIYYSQIVNDFQKGDIAEGYSVSREKKESFPLTVTSAQKNPTAFYLCASSRRPMKASGSIPLSTDTQYFGPGTRLTVL.

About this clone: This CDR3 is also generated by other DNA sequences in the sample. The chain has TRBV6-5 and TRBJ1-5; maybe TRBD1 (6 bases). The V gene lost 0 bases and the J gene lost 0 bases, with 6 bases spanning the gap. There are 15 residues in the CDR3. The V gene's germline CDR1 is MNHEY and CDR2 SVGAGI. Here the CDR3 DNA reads TGTGCCAGCAGTTACTCAGGGGGTAGCAATCAGCCCCAGCATTTT. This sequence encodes CASSYSGGSNQPQHF.

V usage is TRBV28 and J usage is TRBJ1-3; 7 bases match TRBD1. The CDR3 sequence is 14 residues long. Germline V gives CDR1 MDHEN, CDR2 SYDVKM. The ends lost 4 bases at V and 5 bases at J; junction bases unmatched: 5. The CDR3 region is CASSSGQLRNTIYF. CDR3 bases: TGTGCCAGCAGTTCGGGACAGCTCAGAAACACCATATATTTT.

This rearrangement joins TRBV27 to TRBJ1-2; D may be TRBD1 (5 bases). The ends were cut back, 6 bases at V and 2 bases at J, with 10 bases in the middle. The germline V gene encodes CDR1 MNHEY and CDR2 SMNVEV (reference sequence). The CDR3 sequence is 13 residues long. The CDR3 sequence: CASSPGGNYGYTF. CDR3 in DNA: TGTGCCAGCAGCCCGGGGGGGAACTATGGCTACACCTTC.

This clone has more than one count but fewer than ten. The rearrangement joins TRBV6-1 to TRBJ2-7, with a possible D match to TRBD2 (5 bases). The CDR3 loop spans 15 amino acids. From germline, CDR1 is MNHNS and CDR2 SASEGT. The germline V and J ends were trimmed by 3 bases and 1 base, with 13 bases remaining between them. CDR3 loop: CASSEIGVGSYEQYF. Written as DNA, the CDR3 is TGTGCCAGCAGTGAGATCGGGGTAGGTTCCTACGAGCAGTACTTC.

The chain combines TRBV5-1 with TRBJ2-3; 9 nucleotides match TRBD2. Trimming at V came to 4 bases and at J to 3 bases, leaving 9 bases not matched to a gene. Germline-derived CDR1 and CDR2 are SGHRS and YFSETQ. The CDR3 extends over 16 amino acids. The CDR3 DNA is TGCGCCAGCAGCCCCGGGACTAGCCCCTTTACAGATACGCAGTATTTT. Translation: CASSPGTSPFTDTQYF. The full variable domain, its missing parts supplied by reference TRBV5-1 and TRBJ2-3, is KAGVTQTPRYLIKTRGQQVTLSCSPISGHRSVSWYQQTPGQGLQFLFEYFSETQRNKGNFPGRFSGRQFSNSRSEMNVSTLELGDSALYLCASSPGTSPFTDTQYFGPGTRLTVL.

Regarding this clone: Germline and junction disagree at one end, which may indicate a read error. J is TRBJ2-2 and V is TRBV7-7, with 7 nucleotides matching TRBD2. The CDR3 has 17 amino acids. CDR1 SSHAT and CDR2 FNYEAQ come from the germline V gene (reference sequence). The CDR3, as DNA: TGTGCTAGCAGCGGGACCAGGGTTCGGGGGGACACCGGGGAGCTGTTTTTT. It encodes CASSGTRVRGDTGELFF.

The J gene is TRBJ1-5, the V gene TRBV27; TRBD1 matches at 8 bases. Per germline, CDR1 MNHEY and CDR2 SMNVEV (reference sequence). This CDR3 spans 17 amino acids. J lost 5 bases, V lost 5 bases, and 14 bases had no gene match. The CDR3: CASSRLGDRGAHQPQHF. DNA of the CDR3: TGTGCCAGCAGTAGGCTCGGTGACAGGGGTGCCCATCAGCCCCAGCATTTT.